The entry below describes one TCR beta chain. What it recognizes is unknown. These data come from a study of T cell responses to AZD1222 COVID-19 vaccine. V gave up 1 base and J gave up 1 base; unmatched junction bases: 10. Germline lookup yields CDR1 SGHVS and CDR2 FQNEAQ. This CDR3 has 18 amino acids. The study's findings and limits: Sampling captured repertoires only after the peak T cell response. Baseline seropositivity occurred in only a handful of AZD1222 recipients.

Assay used: immunoSEQ multiplex PCR; TCRdb lists only in-frame clones, some missing. The sample has 100,000 or so clones; around 95% are singletons. This chain joins TRBV7-8 and TRBJ2-3; TRBD2 matches at 8 bases. The sequencing used peripheral blood, collected on day 0 of AZD1222 vaccination. The sequence was collected from an adult in good health. CDR3 in DNA: TGTGCCAGCAGCTTAGACCGTCGGGCTAGCGGGCGCACAGATACGCAGTATTTT. Encoded protein: CASSLDRRASGRTDTQYF.